This T cell receptor (beta chain) was identified in a study of T cells in Graves' hyperthyroidism and ophthalmopathy. Regarding the study as a whole: Using 13 V-J features, a model discriminated ophthalmopathy from stable hyperthyroidism. Blood also showed most of the thyroid clonotypes that were expanded above 0.001.

Per germline, CDR1 GTSNPN and CDR2 SVGIG (reference sequence). The CDR3 contains 10 residues. Amplified TCR beta CDR3 regions came from RNA transcripts. The study used the HTBI primer set for a first-round RT-PCR of the TCR CDR3. MiXCR, run by TCRdb on the multiplex PCR reads, gives a single entry per CDR3 protein. The table includes more than 500,000 distinct CDR3 sequences, around 16% detected once. Comments on this clonotype: What it recognizes is unknown. A much larger clone is a single base away; this may be a read error.

V and J are TRBV30 and TRBJ2-1; the D is unclear. The sequence derives from a woman aged 25-40 years with Graves' hyperthyroidism. Material for sequencing was blood. The CDR3 sequence: CAWSINKQFF. Here the CDR3 DNA reads TGTGCCTGGAGTATCAATAAGCAGTTCTTC.